One T cell receptor beta chain is described in this entry. The entry originates in a study of blood T cell repertoires in COVID-19. Study details: From T cells, B-cell-depleted T cells, or PBMCs came the material, which was cDNA or gDNA.

CDR1 and CDR2 (germline): MNHNY, SVGAGI (reference sequence). CDR3 size: 14 residues. V lost 8 bases to trimming and J lost 3 bases, with 16 bases between them. Assay used: immunoSEQ multiplex PCR; TCRdb lists only in-frame clones, some missing. The sample shows about 360,000 clones, 86% of them seen only once. The chain couples TRBV6-6 to TRBJ1-2; D remains unclear. The sequence was collected from a woman aged 55-69 years with COVID-19, enrolled during active disease. The specimen was peripheral blood. Written as DNA, the CDR3 is TGTGCCAGCGCGGAAGGAGCGAGTTACTATGGCTACACCTTC. It yields the protein CASAEGASYYGYTF.